What follows describes a single T cell receptor beta chain. This CDR3 is 15 amino acids long. Germline V gene data show CDR1 as SGHNT and CDR2 as YENEEA. V lost 8 bases, J lost 1 base, and 17 bases lay in between. Original data processing: Reference gene primer amplification gave estimated nucleated cell counts. Clones were sequenced by immunoSEQ multiplex PCR, and TCRdb holds only the in-frame ones, with some missing. Clone size and the V and J calls come from that table; the DNA yielded D and trimming. Of about 80,000 clones in the sample, approximately 76% were seen once. The data belong to a study of blood T cell repertoires in COVID-19. Study context: Spain, Italy and the United States supplied samples that represented acute and convalescent COVID-19. In each case, the material was cDNA or gDNA derived from T cells, B-cell-depleted T cells, or PBMCs.

This receptor was identified in a man between 65 and 85 years old with active or convalescent COVID-19. This chain connects TRBV11-3 to TRBJ1-1; possible D gene TRBD1, 6 bases. Sample: peripheral blood. The CDR3 loop reads CASGAPGQTNTEAFF. In DNA, the CDR3 is TGTGCCAGCGGGGCCCCCGGACAGACGAACACTGAAGCTTTCTTT.